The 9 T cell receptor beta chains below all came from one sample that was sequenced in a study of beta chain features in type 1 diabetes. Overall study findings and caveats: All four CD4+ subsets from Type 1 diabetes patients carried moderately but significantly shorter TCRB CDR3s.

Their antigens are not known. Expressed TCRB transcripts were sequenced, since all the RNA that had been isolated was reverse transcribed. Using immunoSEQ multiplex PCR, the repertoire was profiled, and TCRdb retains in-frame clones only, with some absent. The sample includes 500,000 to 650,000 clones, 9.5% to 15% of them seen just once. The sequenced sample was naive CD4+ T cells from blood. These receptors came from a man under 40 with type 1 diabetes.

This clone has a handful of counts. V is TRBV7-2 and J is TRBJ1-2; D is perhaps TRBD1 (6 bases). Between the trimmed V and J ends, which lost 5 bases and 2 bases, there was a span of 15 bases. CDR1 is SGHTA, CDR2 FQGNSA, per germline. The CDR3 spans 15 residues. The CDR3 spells CASSLEERGNYGYTF. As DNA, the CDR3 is TGTGCCAGCAGCCTAGAAGAAAGGGGGAACTATGGCTACACCTTC.

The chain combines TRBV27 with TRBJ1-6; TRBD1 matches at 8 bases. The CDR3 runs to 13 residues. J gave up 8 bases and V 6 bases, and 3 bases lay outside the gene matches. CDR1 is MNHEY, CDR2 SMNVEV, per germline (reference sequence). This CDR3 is CASRGQAYSPLHF. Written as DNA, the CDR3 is TGTGCCAGCAGGGGACAGGCCTATTCACCCCTCCACTTT.

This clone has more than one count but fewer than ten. The CDR3 region is CASRVENSPLHF. The CDR3, as DNA: TGTGCCAGCAGGGTGGAGAACTCACCCCTCCACTTT. V usage is TRBV2 and J usage is TRBJ1-6, with D uncertain. CDR3 length equals 12 residues. The germline V gene has CDR1 SNHLY and CDR2 FYNNEI. V was clipped by 6 bases and J by 10 bases, with 10 bases between them.

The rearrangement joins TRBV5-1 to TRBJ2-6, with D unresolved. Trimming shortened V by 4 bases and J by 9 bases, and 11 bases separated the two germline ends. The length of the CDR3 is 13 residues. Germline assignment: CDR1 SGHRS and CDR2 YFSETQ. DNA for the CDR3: TGCGCCAGCAGCGCCTCGGACGTCAACGTCCTGACTTTC. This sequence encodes CASSASDVNVLTF. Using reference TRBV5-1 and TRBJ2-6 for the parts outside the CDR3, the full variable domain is KAGVTQTPRYLIKTRGQQVTLSCSPISGHRSVSWYQQTPGQGLQFLFEYFSETQRNKGNFPGRFSGRQFSNSRSEMNVSTLELGDSALYLCASSASDVNVLTFGAGSRLTVL.

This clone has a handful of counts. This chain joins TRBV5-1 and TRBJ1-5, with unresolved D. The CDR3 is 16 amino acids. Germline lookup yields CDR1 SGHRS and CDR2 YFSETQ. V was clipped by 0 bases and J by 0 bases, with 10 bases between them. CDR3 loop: CASSLAGPNSNQPQHF. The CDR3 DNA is TGCGCCAGCAGCTTGGCAGGACCTAATAGCAATCAGCCCCAGCATTTT.

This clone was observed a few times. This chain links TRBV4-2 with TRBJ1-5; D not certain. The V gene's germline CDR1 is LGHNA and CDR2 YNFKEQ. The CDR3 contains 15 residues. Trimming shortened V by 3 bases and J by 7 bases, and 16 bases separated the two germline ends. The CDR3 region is CASSQGPDLRQPQHF. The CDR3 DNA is TGTGCCAGCAGCCAGGGTCCTGACCTGCGGCAGCCCCAGCATTTT.

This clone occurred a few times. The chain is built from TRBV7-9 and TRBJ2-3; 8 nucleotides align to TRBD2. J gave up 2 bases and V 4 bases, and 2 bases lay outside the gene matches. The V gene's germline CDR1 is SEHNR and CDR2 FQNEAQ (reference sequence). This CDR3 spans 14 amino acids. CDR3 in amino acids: CASSSGLATDTQYF. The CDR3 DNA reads TGTGCCAGCAGCTCCGGACTAGCCACAGATACGCAGTATTTT.

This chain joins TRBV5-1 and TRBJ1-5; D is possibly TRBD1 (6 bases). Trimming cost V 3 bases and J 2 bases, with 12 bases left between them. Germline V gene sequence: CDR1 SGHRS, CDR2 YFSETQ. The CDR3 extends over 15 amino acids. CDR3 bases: TGCGCCAGCAGCTCCGGGGGGGCTGGCAATCAGCCCCAGCATTTT. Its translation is CASSSGGAGNQPQHF.

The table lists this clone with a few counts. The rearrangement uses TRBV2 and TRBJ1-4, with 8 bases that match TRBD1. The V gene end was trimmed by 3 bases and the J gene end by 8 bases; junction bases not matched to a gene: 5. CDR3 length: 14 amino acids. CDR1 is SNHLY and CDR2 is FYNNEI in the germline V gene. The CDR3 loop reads CASSEGTGREKLFF. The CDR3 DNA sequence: TGTGCCAGCAGTGAGGGGACAGGACGGGAAAAACTGTTTTTT.